This TCR beta chain was captured in a study of PD-1 blockade in mismatch repair-deficient tumors. The length of the CDR3 is 14 residues. Deletions cut 2 bases from V and 3 bases from J, with 8 bases between. In germline, CDR1 is MNHEY, CDR2 SVGAGI. Mismatch repair deficiency was confirmed in all patients, by PCR or immunohistochemistry. The table came from immunoSEQ multiplex PCR; TCRdb's copy has only in-frame clones and leaves some out. This sample has 130,000 or so clones, with about 85% found just once. This TCR derives from an adult with mismatch repair-deficient cancer. J is TRBJ2-1 and V is TRBV6-5; no definite D call. Sequencing was performed on peripheral blood, taken 44 weeks after starting pembrolizumab. Here the CDR3 reads CASSYRPGYNEQFF. In nucleotides, the CDR3 is TGTGCCAGCAGTTACAGGCCAGGCTACAATGAGCAGTTCTTC.